Presented here are 11 T cell receptor beta chains from one specimen sequenced in a study of STAT5B mutations in CD4+ large granular lymphocyte leukemia. Profiling relied on immunoSEQ multiplex PCR, and the TCRdb table lists in-frame clones only, not all of them. The table records more than 30,000 clones, roughly 89% of them present only once. Sequencing was performed on CD4+ T cells from blood buffy coats. The receptors were sampled from a human donor in good health.

The chain has TRBV6-1 and TRBJ2-7; no clear D gene. The CDR3 covers 14 residues. The V gene's germline CDR1 is MNHNS and CDR2 SASEGT. Trimming shortened V by 5 bases and J by 3 bases, and 14 bases separated the two germline ends. The CDR3 is CASSSTRSSYEQYF. The CDR3 DNA follows: TGTGCCAGCAGTTCCACTCGATCAAGCTACGAGCAGTACTTC.

The chain has TRBV19 and TRBJ2-5, with TRBD2 matching over 8 bases. V lost 6 bases and J lost 5; bases outside the gene matches: 5. Germline-derived CDR1 and CDR2 are LNHDA and SQIVND (reference sequence). CDR3 length equals 13 residues. The CDR3 here is CASSSGRRETQYF. CDR3 nucleotides: TGTGCCAGTAGCAGCGGGAGACGTGAGACCCAGTACTTC.

V is TRBV6-6 and J is TRBJ1-6; 10 bases match TRBD1. The germline gives CDR1 MNHNY, CDR2 SVGAGI (reference sequence). V trimming: 6 bases; J trimming: 5 bases; junction bases outside the gene matches: 4. CDR3 length: 15 residues. Here the CDR3 reads CASSPGTGDNSPLHF. CDR3 DNA sequence: TGTGCCAGCAGCCCTGGGACAGGGGATAATTCACCCCTCCACTTT.

The chain employs TRBV28 and TRBJ1-2, with TRBD1 as a possible D gene (5 bases). Germline CDR1 MDHEN, CDR2 SYDVKM. Trimming shortened V by 2 bases and J by 4 bases, and 8 bases separated the two germline ends. The CDR3 length is 13 residues. The CDR3 DNA sequence: TGTGCCAGCAGTTTAACAACAGGCTATGGCTACACCTTC. It is translated as CASSLTTGYGYTF.

The chain links TRBV28 to TRBJ2-2; 10 bases agree with TRBD2. The V and J ends lost 7 bases and 2 bases, in that order; junction bases with no gene match: 7. The CDR3 is made up of 16 amino acids. Germline V CDR1 and CDR2: MDHEN, SYDVKM. CDR3 DNA sequence: TGTGCCAGCACCCCTAGCGGGAGAGTCAACACCGGGGAGCTGTTTTTT. As protein: CASTPSGRVNTGELFF.

This chain uses TRBV19 with TRBJ2-3, with a weak D call TRBD2 (5 bases). This CDR3 region has 14 residues. V was trimmed by 4 bases and J by 0 bases, leaving 8 bases between them. Germline CDR1 LNHDA, CDR2 SQIVND (reference sequence). The CDR3 is CASSSGPSTDTQYF. Written as DNA, the CDR3 is TGTGCCAGTAGTAGCGGGCCAAGCACAGATACGCAGTATTTT.

V usage is TRBV2 and J usage is TRBJ2-7, with 10 bases fitting TRBD1. From germline, CDR1 is SNHLY and CDR2 FYNNEI. This CDR3 is 14 amino acids long. The junction had 5 bases not matched to a gene; V was cut back by 6 bases and J by 3 bases. CDR3 region: CASRRDRGFYEQYF. For the CDR3, the DNA is TGTGCCAGCAGGAGGGACAGGGGTTTCTACGAGCAGTACTTC.

The rearrangement joins TRBV27 to TRBJ2-1; D is undetermined. Deletions cut 0 bases from V and 4 bases from J, with 13 bases between. This CDR3 spans 16 amino acids. Germline V gene sequence: CDR1 MNHEY, CDR2 SMNVEV (reference sequence). The CDR3 coding sequence is TGTGCCAGCAGTTTATCGTCCAGCCAAGGGTACAATGAGCAGTTCTTC. It encodes CASSLSSSQGYNEQFF.

V gene TRBV6-5 combines with J gene TRBJ2-7; 10 bases agree with TRBD2. CDR3 length: 14 amino acids. J gave up 6 bases and V 6 bases, and 8 bases lay outside the gene matches. Germline V gives CDR1 MNHEY, CDR2 SVGAGI. The CDR3 bases are TGTGCCAGCAGCCCGGGACTAGCGTACGCCGAGCAGTACTTC. It specifies CASSPGLAYAEQYF.

The chain couples TRBV6-6 to TRBJ1-5; 7 bases map to TRBD1. Germline V gene data show CDR1 as MNHNY and CDR2 as SVGAGI (reference sequence). The CDR3 has 15 residues. V lost 2 bases, J lost 7 bases, and 8 bases stayed unmatched. CDR3 residues: CASSYDGTGAQPQHF. The CDR3 nucleotides are TGTGCCAGCAGTTACGATGGAACAGGGGCCCAGCCCCAGCATTTT.

This chain links TRBV6-1 with TRBJ1-4, with D maybe TRBD1 (5 bases). Looked up from germline, CDR1 is MNHNS and CDR2 is SASEGT. The length of the CDR3 is 14 residues. V lost 4 bases and J lost 3, with 9 bases in between. The CDR3 here is CASSAGTSNEKLFF. The CDR3 DNA reads as TGTGCCAGCAGTGCGGGGACCTCTAATGAAAAACTGTTTTTT.